The T cell receptor beta chain described here comes from a study of T cell responses to AZD1222 COVID-19 vaccine. Study-level findings and limits: Baseline seropositivity occurred in only 5 to 7 AZD1222 recipients. Researchers report vaccine-associated CD4 TCRs spanning spike, with dominance at 160-218 and 743-854. Reportedly, close to half of spike-specific TCRs are directed against unmutated variant regions.

CDR3 size: 12 residues. Germline V gives CDR1 SEHNR, CDR2 FQNEAQ (reference sequence). The trim removed 5 bases at V and 15 bases at J, leaving 8 bases unmatched. TCRdb keeps only in-frame clones here, not all; method: immunoSEQ multiplex PCR. The sample contains roughly 200,000 clones, roughly nine tenths of which appear only once. Turning to this clone: The target antigen is unknown.

Sequencing used peripheral blood, obtained 28 days after the second AZD1222 dose. The sequence derives from an adult who received the AZD1222 COVID-19 vaccine. V usage is TRBV7-9 and J usage is TRBJ2-1; TRBD2 matches 9 bases. The CDR3 here is CASSPATSGLFF. In nucleotides, the CDR3 is TGTGCCAGCAGCCCGGCGACTAGCGGTTTGTTCTTC. Using reference TRBV7-9 and TRBJ2-1 for the parts outside the CDR3, the full variable domain is DTGVSQNPRHKITKRGQNVTFRCDPISEHNRLYWYRQTLGQGPEFLTYFQNEAQLEKSRLLSDRFSAERPKGSFSTLEIQRTEQGDSAMYLCASSPATSGLFFGPGTRLTVL.